A single sample is the source of the 27 T cell receptor beta chains below, sequenced in a study of T cells after yellow fever vaccination. TCRdb reprocessed the 5' RACE reads with MiXCR, giving one entry per CDR3 protein. The table lists roughly 100,000 distinct CDR3 sequences, roughly 10% of them singletons. Sequenced material: CD8+ T cells not binding an NS4B(214-222) dextramer, sorted from PBMCs, taken around 14 days after the first yellow fever vaccination. Source of these receptors: a man between 18 and 35 years old who received the YFV17D yellow fever vaccine.

The chain recombines TRBV29-1 with TRBJ2-5; 7 bases agree with TRBD2. V lost 3 bases to trimming and J lost 5 bases; unmatched junction nucleotides: 9. The CDR3 totals 14 residues. Germline V lookup: CDR1 SQVTM, CDR2 ANQGSEA. This CDR3 reads CSVDPAGNRETQYF. The CDR3, as DNA: TGCAGCGTTGACCCAGCGGGGAACCGGGAGACCCAGTACTTC.

The CDR3 bases are TGTGCCAGCAGCATCTCGCCCTCTTCAGGGGGGAACTCCTACGAGCAGTACTTC. Translation gives CASSISPSSGGNSYEQYF. This chain links TRBV11-1 with TRBJ2-7, with TRBD1 as a possible D gene (7 bases). Germline V gene data show CDR1 as SGHAT and CDR2 as FQDESV (reference sequence). The CDR3 totals 18 residues. V was shortened by 5 bases and J by 0 bases, with 23 bases between the two germline ends.

This sequence joins TRBV6-2 or TRBV6-3 and TRBJ2-7; TRBD2 aligns across 9 bases. Germline V gene lookup returns CDR1 MNHEY and CDR2 SVGEGT. Unmatched junction bases numbered 4, after V lost 2 bases and J lost 2 bases. The CDR3 length is 15 residues. The CDR3 reads CASSYGLAGTYEQYF. CDR3 nucleotide sequence: TGTGCCAGCAGTTACGGGCTAGCGGGGACCTACGAGCAGTACTTC.

This clonotype was seen a handful of times. V is TRBV2 and J is TRBJ1-5; 8 nucleotides line up with TRBD1. Germline lookup yields CDR1 SNHLY and CDR2 FYNNEI. With V trimmed by 5 bases and J by 3 bases, 6 bases remained unmatched. This CDR3 comprises 15 residues. CDR3 amino acids: CASSSTGGFNQPQHF. DNA for the CDR3: TGTGCCAGCAGTAGTACAGGGGGGTTCAATCAGCCCCAGCATTTT.

This clonotype showed up just a few times. The rearrangement uses TRBV27 and TRBJ1-1; D is ambiguous. The CDR3 is made up of 12 amino acids. Looked up from germline, CDR1 is MNHEY and CDR2 is SMNVEV (reference sequence). V lost 5 bases and J 2 bases, leaving 6 bases between the germline ends. CDR3 bases: TGTGCCAGCAGTGCCTATAACACTGAAGCTTTCTTT. Translated, it gives CASSAYNTEAFF.

This clonotype was recorded a few times. V is TRBV20-1 and J is TRBJ1-2; D gene unclear. V lost 6 bases and J lost 7, with 6 bases in between. CDR3 length equals 9 residues. Germline V lookup: CDR1 DFQATT, CDR2 SNEGSKA (reference sequence). CDR3 region: CSAAGGYTF. CDR3 DNA: TGCAGTGCGGCGGGTGGCTACACCTTC.

The gene calls are TRBV7-3 and TRBJ2-1; D is undetermined. This CDR3 contains 13 residues. Between the trimmed V and J ends, which lost 5 bases and 10 bases, there was a span of 15 bases. Germline V gene lookup returns CDR1 SGHTA and CDR2 FQGTGA. CDR3 DNA: TGTGCCAGCAGCAGAGAAGGGTCTCTGGAGCAGTTCTTC. Residues: CASSREGSLEQFF. Filled out from reference TRBV7-3 and TRBJ2-1, the complete variable domain reads GAGVSQTPSNKVTEKGKYVELRCDPISGHTALYWYRQSLGQGPEFLIYFQGTGAADDSGLPNDRFFAVRPEGSVSTLKIQRTERGDSAVYLCASSREGSLEQFFGPGTRLTVL.

In its sample, this clonotype was seen a few times. The J gene is TRBJ2-3, the V gene TRBV13; D gene unclear. The CDR3 runs to 14 residues. Germline assignment: CDR1 PRHDT and CDR2 FYEKMQ (reference sequence). The ends were cut back, 1 base at V and 1 base at J, with 6 bases in the middle. The CDR3 loop is CASSLDGGTDTQYF. CDR3 nucleotide sequence: TGTGCCAGCAGCTTAGATGGGGGCACAGATACGCAGTATTTT. Complete variable domain (other parts from reference TRBV13 and TRBJ2-3): AAGVIQSPRHLIKEKRETATLKCYPIPRHDTVYWYQQGPGQDPQFLISFYEKMQSDKGSIPDRFSAQQFSDYHSELNMSSLELGDSALYFCASSLDGGTDTQYFGPGTRLTVL.

In this sample, this clonotype turned up a few times. This chain uses TRBV7-6 with TRBJ2-1; D call uncertain. The germline V gene encodes CDR1 SGHVS and CDR2 FNYEAQ. The CDR3 is made up of 16 amino acids. V lost 0 bases and J lost 1, with 10 bases in between. In nucleotides, the CDR3 is TGTGCCAGCAGCTTAGCCCCCAGTGATTCCTACAATGAGCAGTTCTTC. It is translated as CASSLAPSDSYNEQFF.

The chain joins TRBV5-1 to TRBJ2-5; maybe TRBD1 (5 bases). This CDR3 has 15 amino acids. Germline V gives CDR1 SGHRS, CDR2 YFSETQ. V lost 1 base and J lost 5, with 15 bases in between. Here the CDR3 reads CASSLLGGRVETQYF. CDR3 bases: TGCGCCAGCAGCTTGTTAGGTGGCAGGGTCGAGACCCAGTACTTC.

This clonotype was found a few times. This chain uses TRBV5-1 with TRBJ2-1; a weak D match, TRBD1 (6 bases). Germline V CDR1 and CDR2: SGHRS, YFSETQ. The CDR3 covers 16 residues. Trimming took 1 base from V and 2 from J, leaving 13 bases between them. The CDR3 region has the DNA TGCGCCAGCAGCTTGAACCAGGGGATTCCCTACAATGAGCAGTTCTTC. It translates to CASSLNQGIPYNEQFF. Combining the CDR3 with reference TRBV5-1 and TRBJ2-1 gives the whole variable domain KAGVTQTPRYLIKTRGQQVTLSCSPISGHRSVSWYQQTPGQGLQFLFEYFSETQRNKGNFPGRFSGRQFSNSRSEMNVSTLELGDSALYLCASSLNQGIPYNEQFFGPGTRLTVL.

V gene TRBV6-5 combines with J gene TRBJ1-1; a weak D match, TRBD1 (5 bases). Germline V CDR1 and CDR2: MNHEY, SVGAGI. Trimming took off 2 bases at V and 5 bases at J, with 15 bases between the two ends. There are 15 residues in the CDR3. The CDR3 sequence: CASSYAGGGGTEAFF. CDR3 in DNA: TGTGCCAGCAGTTACGCCGGCGGGGGAGGGACTGAAGCTTTCTTT.

There are a few counts of this clonotype. The CDR3: CASSQAAPGQGIHGYTF. In nucleotides, the CDR3 is TGCGCCAGCAGCCAAGCGGCACCGGGACAGGGGATTCATGGCTACACCTTC. This chain connects TRBV4-1 to TRBJ1-2, with 10 bases that match TRBD1. V was pared by 1 base and J by 6 bases, with 11 bases of the junction left unmatched. The CDR3 spans 17 residues. Per germline, CDR1 MGHRA and CDR2 YSYEKL.

Of note for this clonotype: A read error is possible here, since a much larger clone lies one base away. The chain recombines TRBV9 with TRBJ1-3, with TRBD1 matching over 7 bases. The J segment lost 6 bases and the V segment lost 4 bases, leaving 7 bases of the junction unmatched. Germline CDR1 and CDR2: SGDLS and YYNGEE. This CDR3 is built from 14 residues. CDR3 bases: TGTGCCAGCAGCCCCCAGGGGGGGGAAAACACCATATATTTT. Translation: CASSPQGGENTIYF.

The chain employs TRBV28 and TRBJ2-7; D call uncertain. CDR3 length equals 14 residues. Trimming shortened V by 1 base and J by 4 bases, and 11 bases separated the two germline ends. Germline loops: CDR1 MDHEN, CDR2 SYDVKM. The DNA for the CDR3 is TGTGCCAGCAGTTTATTCTGGGGTGATTACGAGCAGTACTTC. Amino acids: CASSLFWGDYEQYF.

This chain connects TRBV27 to TRBJ1-5; D unresolved. CDR3 size: 13 residues. Germline V gene lookup returns CDR1 MNHEY and CDR2 SMNVEV (reference sequence). V was trimmed by 4 bases and J by 5 bases, leaving 9 bases between them. The CDR3 loop reads CASSSADYQPQHF. The CDR3 bases are TGTGCCAGCAGTTCCGCAGACTATCAGCCCCAGCATTTT.

This clonotype has ten or more counts. The gene calls are TRBV3-1 and TRBJ2-7, with a tentative D call TRBD1 (6 bases). The germline gives CDR1 LGHDT, CDR2 YNNKEL (reference sequence). V lost 0 bases and J lost 3, with 12 bases in between. This CDR3 spans 15 amino acids. CDR3 coding DNA: TGTGCCAGCAGCCAAGAGACGGACAGCTACTACGAGCAGTACTTC. Translation: CASSQETDSYYEQYF.

This chain links TRBV7-9 with TRBJ1-2; the match to TRBD1 covers 8 bases. V trimming: 4 bases; J trimming: 6 bases; junction bases outside the gene matches: 7. The CDR3 totals 14 residues. Per the germline V gene, CDR1 is SEHNR and CDR2 is FQNEAQ (reference sequence). The CDR3 protein is CASSSSDREDGYTF. The CDR3 DNA reads as TGTGCCAGCAGCTCCTCGGACAGGGAGGATGGCTACACCTTC. Full variable domain (missing parts from reference TRBV7-9 and TRBJ1-2): DTGVSQNPRHKITKRGQNVTFRCDPISEHNRLYWYRQTLGQGPEFLTYFQNEAQLEKSRLLSDRFSAERPKGSFSTLEIQRTEQGDSAMYLCASSSSDREDGYTFGSGTRLTVV.

This clonotype has only a few counts. The chain recombines TRBV2 with TRBJ2-5; D is ambiguous. This CDR3 spans 11 amino acids. With 11 bases removed from V and 6 bases from J, the gap between germline ends came to 13 bases. CDR1 is SNHLY, CDR2 FYNNEI, per germline. This CDR3 is CAGKSRQTQYF. CDR3 bases: TGTGCCGGAAAAAGTCGGCAGACCCAGTACTTC.

The chain employs TRBV7-9 and TRBJ2-7; TRBD2 might be the D (5 bases). The CDR3 is made up of 14 amino acids. Germline lookup yields CDR1 SEHNR and CDR2 FQNEAQ (reference sequence). Deletions cut 4 bases from V and 6 bases from J, with 16 bases between. The CDR3 nucleotides are TGTGCCAGCAGCTCACGCGAGGGTTTTCGCGAGCAGTACTTC. Translating it yields CASSSREGFREQYF.

This clonotype was observed a few times. This chain uses TRBV11-1 with TRBJ2-1, with D tentatively TRBD2 (6 bases). Germline lookup yields CDR1 SGHAT and CDR2 FQDESV (reference sequence). The V gene lost 3 bases and the J gene lost 4 bases, with 13 bases spanning the gap. This CDR3 comprises 15 residues. CDR3 nucleotide sequence: TGTGCCAGCAGCTTGTTGGGTCGGGGGTACAATGAGCAGTTCTTC. It encodes CASSLLGRGYNEQFF.

This clonotype was counted only a few times. This chain uses TRBV12-3 or TRBV12-4 with TRBJ2-2; 9 bases agree with TRBD1. V was clipped by 5 bases and J by 1 base; unmatched bases: 2. This CDR3 has 15 residues. The CDR3 DNA reads as TGTGCCAGCAGTGGGGGACAGGGGAACACCGGGGAGCTGTTTTTT. This sequence encodes CASSGGQGNTGELFF.

This clonotype was counted only a few times. The chain couples TRBV6-2 or TRBV6-3 to TRBJ1-1; D not certain. V was cut by 5 bases and J by 1 base, with 11 bases left in between. Germline V lookup: CDR1 MNHEY, CDR2 SVGEGT. This CDR3 contains 14 residues. DNA of the CDR3: TGTGCCAGCAGTCCCAGGACGGGGAACACTGAAGCTTTCTTT. This gives the protein CASSPRTGNTEAFF.

The chain recombines TRBV7-9 with TRBJ1-2; 8 bases map to TRBD1. In germline, CDR1 is SEHNR, CDR2 FQNEAQ (reference sequence). The CDR3 covers 14 residues. The ends lost 5 bases at V and 8 bases at J; junction bases unmatched: 10. The CDR3 here is CASSRTGLEEGYTF. The CDR3 nucleotides are TGTGCCAGCAGCCGGACAGGGTTGGAGGAAGGCTACACCTTC.

This clonotype has a handful of counts. This chain links TRBV11-2 with TRBJ2-1; no clear D gene. V was shortened by 2 bases and J by 3 bases, with 8 bases between the two germline ends. Per germline, CDR1 SGHAT and CDR2 FQNNGV. This CDR3 has 14 residues. The CDR3 nucleotides read TGTGCCAGCAGCTTAAAGCCCTTCTACAATGAGCAGTTCTTC. This codes for CASSLKPFYNEQFF.

This clonotype was detected only a few times. The rearrangement links TRBV6-1 to TRBJ1-1, with a weak D call TRBD1 (5 bases). Looked up from germline, CDR1 is MNHNS and CDR2 is SASEGT. Between the trimmed V and J ends, which lost 3 bases and 5 bases, there was a span of 7 bases. This CDR3 has 12 residues. CDR3 coding DNA: TGTGCCAGCAGTGATGGGGGGACTGAAGCTTTCTTT. Translating it yields CASSDGGTEAFF.

The chain couples TRBV4-1 to TRBJ2-6; TRBD1 matches 10 bases. The germline gives CDR1 MGHRA, CDR2 YSYEKL. This CDR3 is 18 amino acids long. J gave up 3 bases and V 1 base, and 6 bases lay outside the gene matches. The CDR3 is CASSQGGTGEVGANVLTF. Written as DNA, the CDR3 is TGCGCCAGCAGCCAAGGGGGGACAGGGGAGGTTGGGGCCAACGTCCTGACTTTC.